This is a list of T cell receptor beta chains from one sample in a study of blood T cell repertoires in COVID-19. Data came from immunoSEQ multiplex PCR; TCRdb stores just in-frame clones and leaves some out. The repertoire holds over 300,000 clones, with around 87% as singletons. Source material: peripheral blood. The receptor source for this set is a man younger than 35 with active or convalescent COVID-19. Both conserved end residues are part of each CDR3. Each record gives: V gene, clone size, D gene, J gene, CDR3 protein, CDR3 DNA. The D gene is left open where the match is weak. Size is omitted from some rows. Given values are once, few, many or a class for expanded clones.

TRBV2	NA	NA	TRBJ2-3	CASSDRVALDTQYF	TGTGCCAGCAGTGACAGGGTGGCTCTAGATACGCAGTATTTT
TRBV27	NA	TRBD1	TRBJ2-2	CASNPTRNRGLDTGELFF	TGTGCCAGTAACCCAACCCGTAACAGGGGCTTGGACACCGGGGAGCTGTTTTTT
TRBV19	NA	TRBD1	TRBJ2-3	CASSLDRGKGTDTQYF	TGTGCCAGTAGTCTGGACAGGGGAAAGGGCACAGATACGCAGTATTTT
TRBV11-2	once	NA	TRBJ1-1	CASSLDKGIPEAFF	TGTGCCAGCAGCTTAGATAAGGGGATCCCTGAAGCTTTCTTT
TRBV5-4	once	TRBD1	TRBJ1-3	CASSLRDRKGNTIYF	TGTGCCAGCAGCCTCCGGGACAGGAAAGGAAACACCATATATTTT
TRBV4-3	NA	NA	TRBJ1-1	CASSQDEVNTEAFF	TGCGCCAGCAGCCAAGATGAGGTGAACACTGAAGCTTTCTTT
TRBV11-2	NA	NA	TRBJ1-2	CASSLGQSYGYTF	TGTGCCAGCAGCTTAGGACAGAGCTATGGCTACACCTTC
TRBV5-6	once	TRBD1	TRBJ2-2	CASSSMGQGAGELFF	TGTGCCAGCAGCTCGATGGGACAGGGGGCCGGGGAGCTGTTTTTT
TRBV6-5	NA	NA	TRBJ1-1	CASSPRILNTEAFF	TGTGCCAGCAGCCCCAGGATTCTGAACACTGAAGCTTTCTTT
TRBV28	NA	NA	TRBJ1-4	CASTPADSPNEKLFF	TGTGCCAGCACCCCGGCGGACAGTCCTAATGAAAAACTGTTTTTT
TRBV3-1/TRBV3-2	NA	TRBD1	TRBJ2-2	CASSRERNGTGGTGELFF	TGTGCCAGCAGCCGAGAAAGAAACGGGACAGGGGGGACCGGGGAGCTGTTTTTT
TRBV29-1	once	NA	TRBJ2-1	CSVEDEIANSYNEQFF	TGCAGCGTTGAAGACGAAATTGCGAATTCCTACAATGAGCAGTTCTTC
TRBV7-2	NA	NA	TRBJ2-5	CASSLVTGGPLQETQYF	TGTGCCAGCAGCTTAGTGACGGGGGGCCCGCTACAAGAGACCCAGTACTTC
TRBV10-3	NA	NA	TRBJ2-1	CAISEGRTGSNEQFF	TGTGCCATCAGTGAGGGGAGGACAGGCTCCAATGAGCAGTTCTTC
TRBV19	NA	NA	TRBJ2-1	CATCWRGAPVSYNEQFF	TGTGCCACATGCTGGCGGGGAGCTCCCGTTTCCTACAATGAGCAGTTCTTC
TRBV7-2	NA	TRBD2	TRBJ2-7	CASSPTSGGTYEQYF	TGTGCCAGCAGCCCAACTAGCGGGGGCACCTACGAGCAGTACTTC
TRBV5-1	NA	NA	TRBJ2-5	CASSLGGMKVETQYF	TGCGCCAGCAGCCTAGGAGGGATGAAAGTTGAGACCCAGTACTTC
TRBV7-3	NA	TRBD1	TRBJ2-1	CASSSHPGGNEQFF	TGTGCCAGCAGCTCCCACCCAGGGGGCAATGAGCAGTTCTTC
TRBV14	NA	TRBD1	TRBJ1-1	CASSQLDRMHTEAFF	TGTGCCAGCAGCCAGTTGGACAGGATGCACACTGAAGCTTTCTTT
TRBV18	NA	NA	TRBJ1-3	CASSPYDGGEGNTIYF	TGTGCCAGCTCACCTTACGACGGGGGGGAAGGAAACACCATATATTTT
TRBV28	once	TRBD1	TRBJ1-6	CASSLTGVNSPLHF	TGTGCCAGCAGTTTGACAGGGGTAAATTCACCCCTCCACTTT
TRBV7-2	NA	NA	TRBJ2-4	CASSFTGKNIQYF	TGTGCCAGCAGCTTCACAGGGAAAAACATTCAGTACTTC
TRBV7-3	NA	TRBD2	TRBJ2-3	CASSRLAGFGDTQYF	TGTGCCAGCAGCCGACTAGCGGGGTTTGGCGATACGCAGTATTTT
TRBV6-5	NA	NA	TRBJ1-5	CASRAGASNQPQHF	TGTGCCAGCAGGGCAGGGGCGAGCAATCAGCCCCAGCATTTT
TRBV5-1	NA	NA	TRBJ2-2	CASSWPSSRSEHTGELFF	TGCGCCAGCAGCTGGCCGTCTAGTCGGTCAGAACACACCGGGGAGCTGTTTTTT
TRBV15	NA	NA	TRBJ1-6	CATSTSSSYNSPLHF	TGTGCCACCAGCACATCGAGCTCCTATAATTCACCCCTCCACTTT
TRBV7-3	NA	TRBD2	TRBJ2-2	CASSLVGLAGAPGELFF	TGTGCCAGCAGCCTTGTGGGACTAGCGGGAGCCCCCGGGGAGCTGTTTTTT
TRBV4-3	once	TRBD2	TRBJ2-2	CASSRVLAGGPSTGELFF	TGCGCCAGCAGCCGAGTTCTAGCGGGGGGGCCCTCCACCGGGGAGCTGTTTTTT
TRBV7-6	NA	TRBD1	TRBJ1-5	CASSSGGQGQPQHF	TGTGCCAGCAGCTCGGGGGGACAGGGTCAGCCCCAGCATTTT
TRBV7-6	NA	NA	TRBJ1-6	CASSLEFEGKGSPLHF	TGTGCCAGCAGCTTAGAATTTGAGGGAAAAGGCTCACCCCTCCACTTT
TRBV7-9	once	NA	TRBJ2-1	CASSDRYIQDRAYNEQFF	TGTGCCAGCAGCGACCGTTACATTCAGGACAGAGCCTACAATGAGCAGTTCTTC
TRBV9	NA	NA	TRBJ2-7	CASSPLGSSYEQYF	TGTGCCAGCAGCCCGCTGGGGAGCTCCTACGAGCAGTACTTC
TRBV18	NA	NA	TRBJ1-3	CASSPGGSGNTIYF	TGTGCCAGCTCACCAGGAGGGTCTGGAAACACCATATATTTT
TRBV14	NA	NA	TRBJ2-5	CASSRRVELETQYF	TGTGCCAGCAGCCGCCGAGTGGAGTTAGAGACCCAGTACTTC
TRBV28	once	TRBD2	TRBJ2-2	CASTLGVAGAKNTGELFF	TGTGCCAGCACCCTAGGCGTAGCGGGAGCGAAGAACACCGGGGAGCTGTTTTTT
TRBV4-3	NA	NA	TRBJ1-1	CASSQGVPDIFAAEAFF	TGCGCCAGCAGCCAAGGGGTCCCGGACATATTTGCTGCTGAAGCTTTCTTT
TRBV7-9	few	TRBD2	TRBJ2-2	CASSSRSGGDIVFF	TGTGCCAGCAGCTCACGTTCCGGGGGGGATATTGTGTTTTTT
TRBV24-1	NA	TRBD1	TRBJ1-4	CATSDSWTGGEEKLFF	TGTGCCACCAGTGATTCCTGGACAGGGGGCGAGGAAAAACTGTTTTTT
TRBV4-3	NA	NA	TRBJ1-2	CASSQDLGGAFYGYTF	TGCGCCAGCAGCCAAGATCTTGGGGGCGCCTTTTATGGCTACACCTTC
TRBV5-8	once	TRBD1	TRBJ1-2	CASSFLGQSNYGYTF	TGTGCCAGCAGCTTCTTGGGACAGTCTAACTATGGCTACACCTTC
TRBV28	NA	NA	TRBJ1-2	CASRSQGYGYTF	TGTGCCAGCAGATCCCAGGGGTATGGCTACACCTTC
TRBV13	NA	TRBD1	TRBJ2-3	CASSWDRNTDTQYF	TGTGCCAGCAGCTGGGACAGAAACACAGATACGCAGTATTTT
TRBV28	NA	TRBD1	TRBJ2-7	CATRTGMYEQYF	TGTGCCACCAGGACAGGGATGTACGAGCAGTACTTC
TRBV4-2	once	NA	TRBJ1-1	CASSQDGGGGNTEAFF	TGTGCCAGCAGCCAAGACGGGGGAGGAGGGAACACTGAAGCTTTCTTT
TRBV4-1	NA	NA	TRBJ2-3	CASSQVPLGRTDTQYF	TGCGCCAGCAGCCAAGTTCCCCTTGGGCGCACAGATACGCAGTATTTT
TRBV7-2	NA	NA	TRBJ2-1	CASSLDASWNEQFF	TGTGCCAGCAGCTTAGACGCTAGCTGGAATGAGCAGTTCTTC
TRBV27	NA	TRBD1	TRBJ1-1	CASRQGLTEAFF	TGTGCCAGCAGACAGGGGTTAACTGAAGCTTTCTTT
TRBV11-2	NA	NA	TRBJ2-3	CASSLFLSTDTQYF	TGTGCCAGCAGCTTGTTCTTGAGCACAGATACGCAGTATTTT
TRBV7-2	NA	NA	TRBJ2-5	CASSFNRQETQYF	TGTGCCAGCAGCTTTAACAGGCAAGAGACCCAGTACTTC